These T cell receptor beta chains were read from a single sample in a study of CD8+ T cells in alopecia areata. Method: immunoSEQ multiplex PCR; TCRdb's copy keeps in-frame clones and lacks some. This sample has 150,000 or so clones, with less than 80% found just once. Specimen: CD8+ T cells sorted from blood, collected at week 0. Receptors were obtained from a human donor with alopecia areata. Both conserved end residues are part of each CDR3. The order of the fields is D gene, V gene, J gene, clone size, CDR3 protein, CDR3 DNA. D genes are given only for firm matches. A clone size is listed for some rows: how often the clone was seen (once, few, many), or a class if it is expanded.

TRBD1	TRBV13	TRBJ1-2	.	CASSPDYTGGGEYGYTF	TGTGCCAGCAGCCCAGACTATACGGGAGGGGGCGAATATGGCTACACCTTC
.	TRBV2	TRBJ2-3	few	CARGGGDTQYF	TGTGCCAGGGGCGGTGGAGATACGCAGTATTTT
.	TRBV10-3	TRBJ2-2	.	CAIMVSANTGELFF	TGTGCCATCATGGTCAGCGCGAACACCGGGGAGCTGTTTTTT
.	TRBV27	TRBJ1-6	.	CASSSGYEDSPLHF	TGTGCCAGCAGCTCAGGGTATGAAGATTCACCCCTCCACTTT
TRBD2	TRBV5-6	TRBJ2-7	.	CASSLGTSINEQYF	TGTGCCAGCAGCTTGGGGACTAGCATCAACGAGCAGTACTTC
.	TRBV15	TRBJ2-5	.	CATSREYGEQETQYF	TGTGCCACCAGCAGAGAGTACGGGGAGCAAGAGACCCAGTACTTC
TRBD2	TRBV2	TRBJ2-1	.	CASSEHGLAQSYNEQFF	TGTGCCAGCAGTGAGCACGGACTAGCGCAAAGCTACAATGAGCAGTTCTTC
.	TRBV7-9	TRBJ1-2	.	CASSLDPRWFNGYTF	TGTGCCAGCAGCTTAGATCCGCGCTGGTTCAATGGCTACACCTTC
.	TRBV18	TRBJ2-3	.	CASSHVSTDTQYF	TGTGCCAGCTCACACGTCAGCACAGATACGCAGTATTTT
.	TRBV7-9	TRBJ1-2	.	CASSSNTRDGTF	TGTGCCAGCAGCTCAAATACCAGGGACGGCACCTTC
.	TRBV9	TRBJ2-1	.	CASSVWSADEQFF	TGTGCCAGCAGCGTATGGTCGGCGGATGAGCAGTTCTTC
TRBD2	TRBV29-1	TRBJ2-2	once	CSVEDRVAGGPAGELFF	TGCAGCGTTGAAGACCGGGTAGCGGGGGGGCCGGCCGGGGAGCTGTTTTTT
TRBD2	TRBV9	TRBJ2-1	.	CASSSRGLAGSYNEQFF	TGTGCCAGCAGCTCAAGGGGACTAGCGGGTTCCTACAATGAGCAGTTCTTC
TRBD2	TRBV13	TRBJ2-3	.	CASSSGLAGVPSAQYF	TGTGCCAGCAGCTCAGGACTAGCGGGGGTCCCTAGTGCGCAGTATTTT
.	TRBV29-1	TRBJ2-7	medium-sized	CSVEGGGEGHYEQYF	TGCAGCGTTGAAGGGGGTGGAGAAGGTCACTACGAGCAGTACTTC
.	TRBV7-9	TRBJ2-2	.	CASSYDLGELFF	TGTGCCAGCAGCTATGACCTCGGGGAGCTGTTTTTT
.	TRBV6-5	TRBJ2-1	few	CASSPPGSYEQFF	TGTGCCAGCAGCCCCCCGGGGAGTTATGAGCAGTTCTTC
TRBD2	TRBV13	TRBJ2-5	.	CASSYAGLAGIQETQYF	TGTGCCAGCAGCTACGCCGGACTAGCGGGGATTCAAGAGACCCAGTACTTC
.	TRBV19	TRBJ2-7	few	CATLSSRYEQYF	TGTGCCACCCTTAGCAGTCGGTACGAGCAGTACTTC
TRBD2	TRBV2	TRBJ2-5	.	CASSYAGEETQYF	TGTGCCAGCAGCTACGCGGGAGAAGAGACCCAGTACTTC
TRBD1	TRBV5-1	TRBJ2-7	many	CASSLGQGIYEQYF	TGCGCCAGCAGCTTGGGACAGGGGATCTACGAGCAGTACTTC
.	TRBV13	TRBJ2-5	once	CASSRNEETQYF	TGTGCCAGCAGCCGAAATGAAGAGACCCAGTACTTC
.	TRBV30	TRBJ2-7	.	CAWSGSYEQYF	TGTGCCTGGAGTGGCAGCTACGAGCAGTACTTC
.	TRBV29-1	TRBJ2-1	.	CSPASGRDNEQFF	TGCAGCCCGGCTTCGGGGAGAGACAATGAGCAGTTCTTC
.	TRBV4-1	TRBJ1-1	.	CASSPGEPEAFF	TGCGCCAGCAGCCCAGGGGAGCCTGAAGCTTTCTTT
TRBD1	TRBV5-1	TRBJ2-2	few	CASSVNYGTVNTGELFF	TGCGCCAGCAGCGTTAATTACGGGACAGTTAACACCGGGGAGCTGTTTTTT
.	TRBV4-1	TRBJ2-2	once	CASSQVDTNTGELFF	TGCGCCAGCAGCCAAGTCGACACGAACACCGGGGAGCTGTTTTTT
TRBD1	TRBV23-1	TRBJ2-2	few	CASSQLAGGSTGELFF	TGCGCCAGCAGTCAATTGGCAGGGGGATCCACCGGGGAGCTGTTTTTT
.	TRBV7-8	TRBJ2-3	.	CASSLAERGTDTQYF	TGTGCCAGCAGCTTAGCGGAGCGAGGCACAGATACGCAGTATTTT
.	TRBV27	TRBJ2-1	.	CASHLTGSVGEQFF	TGTGCCAGCCATCTGACAGGTTCAGTGGGGGAGCAGTTCTTC
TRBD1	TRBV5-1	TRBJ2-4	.	CASSLAEGAVRNIQYF	TGCGCCAGCAGCTTGGCCGAGGGGGCGGTTCGGAACATTCAGTACTTC
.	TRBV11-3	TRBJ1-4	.	CASSFLGTSTNEKLFF	TGTGCCAGCAGCTTCTTGGGGACCTCTACTAATGAAAAACTGTTTTTT
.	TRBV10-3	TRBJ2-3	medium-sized	CAIATTDTQYF	TGTGCCATCGCTACCACAGATACGCAGTATTTT
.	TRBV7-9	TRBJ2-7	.	CASSLPGGRDYEQYF	TGTGCCAGCAGCTTGCCCGGGGGAAGGGACTACGAGCAGTACTTC
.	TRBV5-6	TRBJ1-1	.	CASSGIGEVTNTEAFF	TGTGCCAGCAGCGGCATTGGGGAAGTTACGAACACTGAAGCTTTCTTT
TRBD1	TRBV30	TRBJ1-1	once	CAWYTGAKFEAFF	TGTGCCTGGTATACAGGGGCTAAATTTGAAGCTTTCTTT
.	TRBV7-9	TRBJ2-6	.	CASSFASVAGGANVLTF	TGTGCCAGCAGCTTTGCGTCCGTGGCCGGAGGGGCCAACGTCCTGACTTTC
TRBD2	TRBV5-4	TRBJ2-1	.	CASSSTAGGDSYNEQFF	TGTGCCAGCAGCTCAACTGCGGGGGGTGACTCCTACAATGAGCAGTTCTTC
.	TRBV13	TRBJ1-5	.	CASSSGANQPQHF	TGTGCCAGCAGTTCAGGGGCAAATCAGCCCCAGCATTTT